These 10 T cell receptor beta chains were sequenced from one sample in a study of cytomegalovirus exposure and HLA in healthy donors. Both 60 Vbeta primers and 13 Jbeta primers went into the PCR. TCRdb keeps only in-frame clones here, not all; method: immunoSEQ multiplex PCR. The sample has some 130,000 clones, less than 80% seen once. The specimen sequenced was PBMCs. The source is a man aged 45-65 years in good health and CMV-seropositive.

The V call is TRBV21-1, the J call TRBJ2-7; TRBD2, the D gene given by the table, was not confirmed from the DNA. TRBV21-1 is marked as a pseudogene. The CDR3 sequence is 14 residues long. This CDR3 reads CALKGGEGSYEQYF. In DNA, the CDR3 is TGTGCCTTAAAGGGGGGGGAGGGGTCCTACGAGCAGTACTTC.

The chain is built from TRBV9 and TRBJ2-2, with TRBD2 identical over 9 bases. This CDR3 comprises 16 residues. The germline V gene encodes CDR1 SGDLS and CDR2 YYNGEE. The trim removed 3 bases at V and 1 base at J, leaving 4 bases unmatched. CDR3 region: CASSGTSVLNTGELFF. The CDR3 DNA sequence: TGTGCCAGCAGCGGGACTAGCGTGTTGAACACCGGGGAGCTGTTTTTT.

The rearrangement links TRBV25-1 to TRBJ2-1; 9 nucleotides align to TRBD2. V lost 10 bases to trimming and J lost 2 bases; unmatched junction nucleotides: 6. This CDR3 has 14 amino acids. Germline values: CDR1 MGHDK, CDR2 SYGVNS. This CDR3 is CATSSGAAYNEQFF. As DNA, the CDR3 is TGTGCCACTTCTAGCGGGGCGGCCTACAATGAGCAGTTCTTC.

This clone was found many times. The chain links TRBV5-5 to TRBJ1-5; tentatively, D is TRBD1 (6 bases). The CDR3 is made up of 14 amino acids. CDR1 and CDR2 (germline): SGHKS, YYEKEE (reference sequence). V lost 5 bases and J 4 bases, leaving 13 bases between the germline ends. CDR3 region: CASRPGVGNQPQHF. The CDR3 region has the DNA TGTGCCAGCAGACCAGGGGTGGGAAATCAGCCCCAGCATTTT.

The genes are TRBV6-1 and TRBJ1-6; weak D call: TRBD1 (5 bases). The CDR3 spans 13 residues. The germline CDR1 and CDR2 sequences are MNHNS and SASEGT. V shed 6 bases and J shed 5 bases, with 8 bases lying between them. The CDR3 spells CASRGPDNSPLHF. The CDR3 DNA reads TGTGCCAGCAGGGGGCCAGATAATTCACCCCTCCACTTT.

The genes are TRBV9 and TRBJ2-1; 12 bases are a match to TRBD2. Germline assignment: CDR1 SGDLS and CDR2 YYNGEE. The CDR3 loop spans 15 amino acids. V was pared by 0 bases and J by 7 bases, with 2 bases of the junction left unmatched. The CDR3 here is CASSVVTSGGNEQFF. The CDR3, as DNA: TGTGCCAGCAGCGTAGTGACTAGCGGGGGTAATGAGCAGTTCTTC.

This chain uses TRBV5-6 with TRBJ1-1; possibly TRBD1 for D (6 bases). Trimming shortened V by 6 bases and J by 1 base, and 10 bases separated the two germline ends. The CDR3 contains 13 residues. Germline loops: CDR1 SGHDT, CDR2 YYEEEE. This CDR3 is CASNLQGNTEAFF. As DNA, the CDR3 is TGTGCCAGCAACCTACAGGGGAACACTGAAGCTTTCTTT.

The chain carries TRBV2 and TRBJ1-2; D is possibly TRBD1 (6 bases). This CDR3 is 13 amino acids long. Trimming left V 6 bases short and J 4 bases short, with 12 bases between. Germline CDR1 SNHLY, CDR2 FYNNEI. CDR3 in amino acids: CASRTGPVYGYTF. CDR3 in DNA: TGTGCCAGCAGGACAGGCCCAGTCTATGGCTACACCTTC.

The CDR3 DNA reads TGCGCCAGCAGCTTGGAACTTGAGGGCGGCTACACCTTC. Residues: CASSLELEGGYTF. This chain links TRBV5-1 with TRBJ1-2, with D unclear. The length of the CDR3 is 13 residues. V was trimmed by 0 bases and J by 8 bases, leaving 11 bases between them. Germline-derived CDR1 and CDR2 are SGHRS and YFSETQ.

The chain combines TRBV9 with TRBJ2-2, with D possibly matching TRBD2 (7 bases). Germline V CDR1 and CDR2: SGDLS, YYNGEE. The CDR3 totals 18 residues. The V end lost 4 bases, the J end lost 0 bases, and 19 bases lay between the germline ends. This chain's CDR3 is CASSPLSGGPTNTGELFF. CDR3 nucleotides: TGTGCCAGCAGCCCCCTGTCGGGGGGCCCGACGAACACCGGGGAGCTGTTTTTT.